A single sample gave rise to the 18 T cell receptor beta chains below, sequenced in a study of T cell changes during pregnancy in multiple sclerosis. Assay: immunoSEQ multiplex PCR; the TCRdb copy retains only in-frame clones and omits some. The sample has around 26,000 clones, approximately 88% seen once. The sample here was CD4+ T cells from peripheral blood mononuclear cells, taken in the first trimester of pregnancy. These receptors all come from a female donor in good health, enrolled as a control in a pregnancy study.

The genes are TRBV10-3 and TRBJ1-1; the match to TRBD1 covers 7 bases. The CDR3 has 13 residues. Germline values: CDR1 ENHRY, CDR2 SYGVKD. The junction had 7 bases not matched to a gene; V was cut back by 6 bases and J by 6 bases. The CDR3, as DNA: TGTGCCATCAGCGACAGGGCTGAGGCTGAAGCTTTCTTT. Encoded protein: CAISDRAEAEAFF.

In DNA form, the CDR3 reads TGCGCCAGCAGCCCGGGGGACAGGGACGGCTATGGCTACACCTTC. It codes for CASSPGDRDGYGYTF. The rearrangement uses TRBV5-1 and TRBJ1-2; 9 bases match TRBD1. Trimming cost V 4 bases and J 4 bases; bases outside gene matches: 8. The CDR3 spans 15 residues. Germline-derived CDR1 and CDR2 are SGHRS and YFSETQ.

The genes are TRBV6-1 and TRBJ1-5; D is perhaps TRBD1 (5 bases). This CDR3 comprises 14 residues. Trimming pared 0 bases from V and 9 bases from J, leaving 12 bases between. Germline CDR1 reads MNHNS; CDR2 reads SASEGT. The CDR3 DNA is TGTGCCAGCAGTGAAGCGTACTACGGGGGGCCCCAGCATTTT. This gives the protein CASSEAYYGGPQHF.

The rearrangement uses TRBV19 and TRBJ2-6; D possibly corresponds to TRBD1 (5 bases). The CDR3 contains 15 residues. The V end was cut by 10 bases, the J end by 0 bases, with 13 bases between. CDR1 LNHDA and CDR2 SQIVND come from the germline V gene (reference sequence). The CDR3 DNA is TGTGCCACCAGGGATAGGCACTCTGGGGCCAACGTCCTGACTTTC. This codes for CATRDRHSGANVLTF.

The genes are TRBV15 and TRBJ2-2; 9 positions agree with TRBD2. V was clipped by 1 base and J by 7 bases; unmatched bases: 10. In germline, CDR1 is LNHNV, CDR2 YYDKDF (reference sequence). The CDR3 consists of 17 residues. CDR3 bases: TGTGCCACCAGCAGAGCATTGGCTAGCGGGGATGTCGGGGAGCTGTTTTTT. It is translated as CATSRALASGDVGELFF.

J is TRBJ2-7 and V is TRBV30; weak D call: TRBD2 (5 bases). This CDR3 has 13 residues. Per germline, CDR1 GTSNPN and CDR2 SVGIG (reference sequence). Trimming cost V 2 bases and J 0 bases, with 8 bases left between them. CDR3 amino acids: CAWSKGSSYEQYF. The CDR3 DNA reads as TGTGCCTGGAGTAAAGGGAGCTCCTACGAGCAGTACTTC.

CDR3 nucleotide sequence: TGTGCCAGCAGCTTCTACGGGACAGGGGCCACTGAAGCTTTCTTT. This codes for CASSFYGTGATEAFF. This rearrangement joins TRBV7-9 to TRBJ1-1, with 10 bases matching TRBD1. The junction had 5 bases not matched to a gene; V was cut back by 3 bases and J by 4 bases. In germline, CDR1 is SEHNR, CDR2 FQNEAQ (reference sequence). CDR3 length: 15 residues.

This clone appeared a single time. The CDR3 reads CAWSRSGQETQYF. The CDR3 bases are TGTGCCTGGAGCCGGAGCGGCCAAGAGACCCAGTACTTC. The chain employs TRBV30 and TRBJ2-5, with D maybe TRBD2 (5 bases). Germline lookup yields CDR1 GTSNPN and CDR2 SVGIG (reference sequence). The CDR3 has 13 residues. V gave up 3 bases and J gave up 1 base, with 9 bases separating them.

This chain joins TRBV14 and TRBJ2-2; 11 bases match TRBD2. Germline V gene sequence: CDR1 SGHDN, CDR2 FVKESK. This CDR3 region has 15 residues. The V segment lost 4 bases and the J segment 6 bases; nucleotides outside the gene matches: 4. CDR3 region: CASSRSLAGAGELFF. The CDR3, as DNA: TGTGCCAGCAGCCGCTCACTAGCGGGAGCCGGGGAGCTGTTTTTT.

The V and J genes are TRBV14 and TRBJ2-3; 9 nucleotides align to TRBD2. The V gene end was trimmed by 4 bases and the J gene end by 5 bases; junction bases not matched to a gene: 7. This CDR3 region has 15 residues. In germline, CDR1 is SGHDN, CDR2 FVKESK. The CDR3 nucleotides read TGTGCCAGCAGCCCGATAGCGGGAGCGGGAGATACGCAGTATTTT. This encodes CASSPIAGAGDTQYF.

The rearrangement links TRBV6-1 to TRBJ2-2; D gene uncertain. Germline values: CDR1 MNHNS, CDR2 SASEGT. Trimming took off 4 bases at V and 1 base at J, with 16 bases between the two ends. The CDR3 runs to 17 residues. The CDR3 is CASSAQVPTLNTGELFF. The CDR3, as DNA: TGTGCCAGCAGTGCTCAGGTACCTACCTTGAACACCGGGGAGCTGTTTTTT.

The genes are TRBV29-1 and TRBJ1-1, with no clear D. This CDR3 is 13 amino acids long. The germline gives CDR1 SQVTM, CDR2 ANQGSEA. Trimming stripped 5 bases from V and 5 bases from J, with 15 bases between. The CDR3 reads CSVNSGFSTEAFF. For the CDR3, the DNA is TGCAGCGTTAACTCGGGGTTTTCGACTGAAGCTTTCTTT.

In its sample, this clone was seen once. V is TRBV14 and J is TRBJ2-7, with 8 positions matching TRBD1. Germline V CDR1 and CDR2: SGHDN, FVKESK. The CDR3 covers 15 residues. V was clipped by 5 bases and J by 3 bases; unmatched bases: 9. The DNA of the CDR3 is TGTGCCAGCAGCTACCGACAGGGGCAAGGCTACGAGCAGTACTTC. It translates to CASSYRQGQGYEQYF.

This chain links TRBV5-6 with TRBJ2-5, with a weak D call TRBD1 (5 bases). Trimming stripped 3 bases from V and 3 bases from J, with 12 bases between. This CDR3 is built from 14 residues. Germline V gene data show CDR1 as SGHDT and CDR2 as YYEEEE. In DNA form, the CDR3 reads TGTGCCAGCAGCTCCAGGGTGCTAAAAGAGACCCAGTACTTC. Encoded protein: CASSSRVLKETQYF.

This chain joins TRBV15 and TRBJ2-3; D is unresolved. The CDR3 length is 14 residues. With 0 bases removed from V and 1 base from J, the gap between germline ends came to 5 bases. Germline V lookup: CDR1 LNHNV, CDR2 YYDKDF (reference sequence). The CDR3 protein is CATSRDAGTDTQYF. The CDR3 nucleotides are TGTGCCACCAGCAGAGATGCGGGCACAGATACGCAGTATTTT.

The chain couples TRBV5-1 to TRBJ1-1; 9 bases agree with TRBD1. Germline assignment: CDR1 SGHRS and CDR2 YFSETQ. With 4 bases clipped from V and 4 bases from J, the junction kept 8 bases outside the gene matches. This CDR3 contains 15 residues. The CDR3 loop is CASSPLGQGGTEAFF. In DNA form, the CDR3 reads TGCGCCAGCAGCCCATTGGGACAGGGAGGCACTGAAGCTTTCTTT.

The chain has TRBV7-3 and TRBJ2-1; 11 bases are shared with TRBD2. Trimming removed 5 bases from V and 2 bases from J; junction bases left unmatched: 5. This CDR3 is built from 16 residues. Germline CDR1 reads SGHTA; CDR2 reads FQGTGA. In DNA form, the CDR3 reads TGTGCCAGCAGCCCACCGGGACTAGCGGCCTACAATGAGCAGTTCTTC. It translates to CASSPPGLAAYNEQFF.

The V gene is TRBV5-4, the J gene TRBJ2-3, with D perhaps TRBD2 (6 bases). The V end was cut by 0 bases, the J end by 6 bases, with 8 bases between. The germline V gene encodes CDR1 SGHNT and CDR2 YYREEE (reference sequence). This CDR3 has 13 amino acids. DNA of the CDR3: TGTGCCAGCAGCTTGGCGGGGGTGGATACGCAGTATTTT. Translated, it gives CASSLAGVDTQYF.